The 2 T cell receptor beta chains reported below all come from one sample, sequenced in a study of blood T cells in healthy people across ages. Together with a sample-barcoded 5' primer, a J-beta primer mix was included in a second PCR lasting about 6 to 11 cycles. Each CDR3 protein is one row after TCRdb ran MiXCR on the 5' RACE reads. This sample has 1.5 million or so distinct CDR3 sequences; roughly 43% occur once, and the top ten carry about 4%. Sequencing used blood. Source of these receptors: a woman between 18 and 30 years old in good health.

There are a few counts of this clonotype. This sequence joins TRBV29-1 and TRBJ1-1; TRBD1 agrees at 8 bases. The CDR3 has 12 amino acids. Losses at the gene ends were 6 bases for V and 1 base for J; bases not matched to a gene: 1. Germline V gene sequence: CDR1 SQVTM, CDR2 ANQGSEA. CDR3 nucleotide sequence: TGCAGCGTAACAGGGGGGAACACTGAAGCTTTCTTT. Protein: CSVTGGNTEAFF.

The rearrangement links TRBV27 to TRBJ1-1; D gene uncertain. Trimming stripped 6 bases from V and 8 bases from J, with 16 bases between. The CDR3 length is 13 residues. Per germline, CDR1 MNHEY and CDR2 SMNVEV (reference sequence). CDR3 in amino acids: CASSRSWHGEAFF. DNA for the CDR3: TGTGCCAGCAGCCGGAGCTGGCATGGCGAAGCTTTCTTT.